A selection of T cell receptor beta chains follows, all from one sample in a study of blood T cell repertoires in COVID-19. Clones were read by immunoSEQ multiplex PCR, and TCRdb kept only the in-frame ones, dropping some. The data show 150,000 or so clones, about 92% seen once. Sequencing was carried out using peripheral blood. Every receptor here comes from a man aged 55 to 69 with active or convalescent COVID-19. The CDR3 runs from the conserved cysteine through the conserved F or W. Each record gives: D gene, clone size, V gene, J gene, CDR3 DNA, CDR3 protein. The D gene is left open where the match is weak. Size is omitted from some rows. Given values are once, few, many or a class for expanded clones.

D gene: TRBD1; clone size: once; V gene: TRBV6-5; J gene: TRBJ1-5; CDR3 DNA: TGTGCCAGCAGACCGGACAGGGTCGGTCAGCCCCAGCATTTT; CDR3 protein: CASRPDRVGQPQHF
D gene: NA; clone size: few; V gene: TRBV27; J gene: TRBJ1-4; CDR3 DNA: TGTGCCAGCAGTTTATTTGCCGGGTCGGAGGAAAAACTGTTTTTT; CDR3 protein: CASSLFAGSEEKLFF
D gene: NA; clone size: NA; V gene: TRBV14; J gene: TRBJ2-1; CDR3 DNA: TGTGCCAGCAGCCAAGATTGGAAAGGGGGCAATGAGCAGTTCTTC; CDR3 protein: CASSQDWKGGNEQFF
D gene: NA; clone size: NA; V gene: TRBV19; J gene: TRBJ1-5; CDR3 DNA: TGTGCCAGTAGTATTTATGGAGACGCGGGGCAGCCCCAGCATTTT; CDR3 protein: CASSIYGDAGQPQHF
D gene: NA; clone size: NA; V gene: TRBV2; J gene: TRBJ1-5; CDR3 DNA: TGTGCCAGCAGTCCCGAGGCCAGCATCAATCAGCCCCAGCATTTT; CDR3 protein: CASSPEASINQPQHF
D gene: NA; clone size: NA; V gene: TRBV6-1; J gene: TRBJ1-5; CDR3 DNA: TGTGCCAGCAGTGAAGCGCTGGGGCCGTCGGCCCAGCATTTT; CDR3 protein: CASSEALGPSAQHF
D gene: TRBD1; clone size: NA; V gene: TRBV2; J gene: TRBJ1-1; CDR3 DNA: TGTGCCAGCACTACAGGGGAGAACACTGAAGCTTTCTTT; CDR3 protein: CASTTGENTEAFF
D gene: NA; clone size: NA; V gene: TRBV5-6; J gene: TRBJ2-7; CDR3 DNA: TGTGCCAGCAGCTTGGGATTCAGGGGCTACGAGCAGTACTTC; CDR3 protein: CASSLGFRGYEQYF
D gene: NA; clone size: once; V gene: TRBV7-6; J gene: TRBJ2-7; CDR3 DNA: TGTGCCAGCAGCTTAGCGTCGGCAGGGCTTTCCTACGAGCAGTACTTC; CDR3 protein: CASSLASAGLSYEQYF
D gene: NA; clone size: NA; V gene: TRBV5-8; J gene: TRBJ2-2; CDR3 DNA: TGTGCCAGCAGTTTTTCACAGGGCCCTTACACCGGGGAGCTGTTTTTT; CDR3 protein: CASSFSQGPYTGELFF
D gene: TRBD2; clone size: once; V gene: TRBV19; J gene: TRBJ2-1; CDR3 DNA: TGTGCCAGTAGTCGGACTAGCGGAGGGAGAAATGAGCAGTTCTTC; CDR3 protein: CASSRTSGGRNEQFF
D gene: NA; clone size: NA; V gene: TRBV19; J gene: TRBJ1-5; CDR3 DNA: TGTGCCAGTAGTATTTTAGCGGGCAATCAGCCCCAGCATTTT; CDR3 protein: CASSILAGNQPQHF
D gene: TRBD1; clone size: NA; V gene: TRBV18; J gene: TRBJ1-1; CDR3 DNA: TGTGCCAGCTCACCGCAGGGGGGATTAAAGGAAGCTTTCTTT; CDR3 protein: CASSPQGGLKEAFF
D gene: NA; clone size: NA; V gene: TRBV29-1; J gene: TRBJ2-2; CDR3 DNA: TGCAGCGTTGACCAGGATAACACCGGGGAGCTGTTTTTT; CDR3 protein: CSVDQDNTGELFF
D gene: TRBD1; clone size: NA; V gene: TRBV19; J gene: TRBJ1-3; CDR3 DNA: TGTGCCAGTAGTATACTTGACAGGGTCGGAAACACCATATATTTT; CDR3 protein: CASSILDRVGNTIYF
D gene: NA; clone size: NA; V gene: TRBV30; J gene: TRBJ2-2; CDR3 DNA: TGTGCCTGGAGACCTACAGGGTACACCGGGGAGCTGTTTTTT; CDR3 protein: CAWRPTGYTGELFF
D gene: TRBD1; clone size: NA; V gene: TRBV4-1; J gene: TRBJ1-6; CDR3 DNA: TGCGCCAGCAGCCAACCGGACAGGGTTGATAATTCACCCCTCCACTTT; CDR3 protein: CASSQPDRVDNSPLHF
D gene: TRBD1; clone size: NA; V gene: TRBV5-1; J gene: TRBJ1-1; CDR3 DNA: TGCGCCAGCAGCCCGGGACAGGGAATGGGGCGAGCTTTCTTT; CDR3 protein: CASSPGQGMGRAFF
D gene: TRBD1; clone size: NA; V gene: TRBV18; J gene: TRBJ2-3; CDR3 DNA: TGTGCCAGCTCGTGGACAGGGGCAGATACGCAGTATTTT; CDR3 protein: CASSWTGADTQYF
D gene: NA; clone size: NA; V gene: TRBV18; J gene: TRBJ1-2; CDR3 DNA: TGTGCCAGCTCACCACAGGGGGGGGATATCAGCGGCTACACCTTC; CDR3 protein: CASSPQGGDISGYTF
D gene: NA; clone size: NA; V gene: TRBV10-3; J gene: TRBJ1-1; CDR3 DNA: TGTGCCATCAGTGAGTCGACGGGAGGAGGCACTGAAGCTTTCTTT; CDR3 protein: CAISESTGGGTEAFF
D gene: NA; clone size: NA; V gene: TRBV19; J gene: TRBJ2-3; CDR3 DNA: TGTGCCAGCAAATATTTGGGGCTAGTCACAGATACGCAGTATTTT; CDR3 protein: CASKYLGLVTDTQYF
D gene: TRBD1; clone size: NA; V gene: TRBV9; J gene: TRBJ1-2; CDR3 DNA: TGTGCCAGCAGCGTAGCGGGACAGGGTTTGGCCTATGGCTACACCTTC; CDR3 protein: CASSVAGQGLAYGYTF
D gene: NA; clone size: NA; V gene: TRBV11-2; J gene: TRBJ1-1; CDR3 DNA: TGTGCCAGCAGCTTAGATTTCGCAGGGAACACTGAAGCTTTCTTT; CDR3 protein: CASSLDFAGNTEAFF
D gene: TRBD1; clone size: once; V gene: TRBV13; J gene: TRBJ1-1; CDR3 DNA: TGTGCCAGCAGCCCGGGACAGGGGGGGACTGAAGCTTTCTTT; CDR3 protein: CASSPGQGGTEAFF
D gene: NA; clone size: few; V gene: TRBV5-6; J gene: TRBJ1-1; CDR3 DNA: TGTGCCAGCAGCTTCCGACAGGCTGAAGCTTTCTTT; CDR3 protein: CASSFRQAEAFF